The clone carrying this TCR beta chain was observed a few times. Its antigen is unidentified. TCR beta CDR3 region amplification was performed from RNA transcripts. The primer set for the first-round RT-PCR of the TCR CDR3 was HTBI. TCRdb recomputed calls from the multiplex PCR reads with MiXCR, one row per CDR3 protein. The sample has roughly 640,000 distinct CDR3 sequences; 16% are singletons. The CDR3 spans 13 residues. Germline V CDR1 and CDR2: SEHNR, FQNEAQ (reference sequence). The ends were cut back, 2 bases at V and 5 bases at J, with 7 bases in the middle. In the ophthalmopathy cohort, Clinical Activity Score was at least 3, NOSPECS grade at least 4, and duration under 3 months. The sample is drawn from a study of T cells in Graves' hyperthyroidism and ophthalmopathy. Study summary: Before any treatment, at initial diagnosis, peripheral blood was collected.

Whole-study findings and limits: The majority of expanded thyroid clonotypes above 0.001 also appeared in blood. Ophthalmopathy was told apart from stable hyperthyroidism by a 13 V-J model.

The clonotype originates from a woman in her forties with Graves' ophthalmopathy. The chain carries TRBV7-9 and TRBJ1-5; D is unresolved. The sample comprised blood. The CDR3 loop is CASSLSADQPQHF. The CDR3 region has the DNA TGTGCCAGCAGCTTATCGGCGGATCAGCCCCAGCATTTT. The variable domain in full, completed from reference TRBV7-9 and TRBJ1-5, reads DTGVSQNPRHKITKRGQNVTFRCDPISEHNRLYWYRQTLGQGPEFLTYFQNEAQLEKSRLLSDRFSAERPKGSFSTLEIQRTEQGDSAMYLCASSLSADQPQHFGDGTRLSIL.